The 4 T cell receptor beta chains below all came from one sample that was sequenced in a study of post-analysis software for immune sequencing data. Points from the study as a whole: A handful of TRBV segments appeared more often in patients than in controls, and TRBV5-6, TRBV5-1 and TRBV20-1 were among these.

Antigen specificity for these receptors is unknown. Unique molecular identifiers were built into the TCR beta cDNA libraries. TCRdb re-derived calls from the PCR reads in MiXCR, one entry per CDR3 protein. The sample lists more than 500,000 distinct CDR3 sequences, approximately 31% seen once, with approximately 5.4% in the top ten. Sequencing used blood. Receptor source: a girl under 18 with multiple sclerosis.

DNA for the CDR3: TGTGCCAGCAGCATACTAACAGGGAACTATGGCTACACCTTC. This sequence encodes CASSILTGNYGYTF. This chain links TRBV9 with TRBJ1-2; a possible D gene is TRBD1 (6 bases). CDR3 length: 14 amino acids. V gave up 4 bases and J gave up 2 bases, with 12 bases separating them. The germline CDR1 and CDR2 sequences are SGDLS and YYNGEE. Based on the CDR3 plus reference TRBV9 and TRBJ1-2, the full variable domain is DSGVTQTPKHLITATGQRVTLRCSPRSGDLSVYWYQQSLDQGLQFLIQYYNGEERAKGNILERFSAQQFPDLHSELNLSSLELGDSALYFCASSILTGNYGYTFGSGTRLTVV.

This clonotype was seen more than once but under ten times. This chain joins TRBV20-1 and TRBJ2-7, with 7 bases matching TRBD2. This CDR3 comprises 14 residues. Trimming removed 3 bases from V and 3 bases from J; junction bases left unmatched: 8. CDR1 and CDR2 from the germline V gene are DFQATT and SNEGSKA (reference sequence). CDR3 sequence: CSARAGTNYYEQYF. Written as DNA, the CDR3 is TGCAGTGCTAGGGCCGGGACTAACTACTACGAGCAGTACTTC.

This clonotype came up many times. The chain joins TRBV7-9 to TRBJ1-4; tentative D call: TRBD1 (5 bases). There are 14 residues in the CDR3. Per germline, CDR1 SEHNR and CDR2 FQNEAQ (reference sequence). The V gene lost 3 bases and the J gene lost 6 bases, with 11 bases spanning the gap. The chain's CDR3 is CASSLQTADEKLFF. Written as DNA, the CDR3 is TGTGCCAGCAGCTTGCAGACAGCAGATGAAAAACTGTTTTTT.

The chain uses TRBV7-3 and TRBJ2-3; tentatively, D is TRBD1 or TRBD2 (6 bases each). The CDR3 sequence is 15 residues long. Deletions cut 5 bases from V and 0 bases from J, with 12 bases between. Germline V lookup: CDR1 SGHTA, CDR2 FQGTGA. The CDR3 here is CASSPTGASTDTQYF. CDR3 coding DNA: TGTGCCAGCAGCCCGACGGGGGCTAGCACAGATACGCAGTATTTT.